This T cell receptor (beta chain) was sequenced during a study of CD8 T cells in ankylosing spondylitis. General observations from the study: Ankylosing spondylitis blood seemed to carry a telltale TCR beta motif made of several highly homologous variants. According to the report, clones linked to the disease were significantly enriched in matched synovial fluid samples taken from ankylosing spondylitis patients.

TCRdb itself ran the 5' RACE reads through MiXCR, one entry per CDR3 protein. Of about 220,000 distinct CDR3 sequences in the sample, 5.5% to 7.5% were seen once. Germline values: CDR1 MGHRA, CDR2 YSYEKL. CDR3 length equals 15 residues. With V trimmed by 6 bases and J by 0 bases, 7 bases remained unmatched. Turning to this clonotype: Its matching antigen is unknown.

The sequence was collected from a male donor with ankylosing spondylitis. The chain has TRBV4-1 and TRBJ1-1, with TRBD1 matching 7 bases. Sequencing input: blood, either unsorted or a sorted T cell fraction (not recorded which). In nucleotides, the CDR3 is TGCGCCAGCAGTATTAGGACAGGCTTGAACACTGAAGCTTTCTTT. This codes for CASSIRTGLNTEAFF.